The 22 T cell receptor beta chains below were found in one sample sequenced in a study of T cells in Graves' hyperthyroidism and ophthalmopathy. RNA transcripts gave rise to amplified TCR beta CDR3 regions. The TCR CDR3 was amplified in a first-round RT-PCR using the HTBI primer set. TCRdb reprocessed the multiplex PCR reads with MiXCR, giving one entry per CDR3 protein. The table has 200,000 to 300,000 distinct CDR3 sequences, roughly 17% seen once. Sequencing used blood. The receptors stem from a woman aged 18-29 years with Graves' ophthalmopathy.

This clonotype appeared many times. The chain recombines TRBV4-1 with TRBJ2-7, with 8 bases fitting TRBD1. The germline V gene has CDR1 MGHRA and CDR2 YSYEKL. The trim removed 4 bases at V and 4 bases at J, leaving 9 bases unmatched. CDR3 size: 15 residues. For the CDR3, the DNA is TGCGCCAGCAGCCTTTCACGCCAGGGGGCATACGAGCAGTACTTC. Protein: CASSLSRQGAYEQYF.

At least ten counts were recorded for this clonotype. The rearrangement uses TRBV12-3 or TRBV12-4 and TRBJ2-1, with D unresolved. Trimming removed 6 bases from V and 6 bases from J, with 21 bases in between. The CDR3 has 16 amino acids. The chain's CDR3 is CASRDLLDPWGNEQFF. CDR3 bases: TGTGCCAGCAGGGACCTCCTAGACCCGTGGGGCAATGAGCAGTTCTTC.

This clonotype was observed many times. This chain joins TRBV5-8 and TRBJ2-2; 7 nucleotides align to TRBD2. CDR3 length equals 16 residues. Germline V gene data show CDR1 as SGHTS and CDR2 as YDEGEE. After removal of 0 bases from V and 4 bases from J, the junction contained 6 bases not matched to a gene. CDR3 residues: CASSLVGSGFTGELFF. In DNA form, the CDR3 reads TGTGCCAGCAGCTTGGTCGGTAGCGGGTTCACCGGGGAGCTGTTTTTT.

CDR3 in amino acids: CASSLLAGITDTQYF. The CDR3 DNA reads as TGTGCCAGCAGCTTACTAGCGGGGATCACAGATACGCAGTATTTT. The genes are TRBV11-3 and TRBJ2-3; TRBD2 aligns across 9 bases. This CDR3 is built from 15 residues. The germline V gene has CDR1 SGHNT and CDR2 YENEEA. Trimming took 2 bases from V and 2 from J; bases not matched to a gene: 2.

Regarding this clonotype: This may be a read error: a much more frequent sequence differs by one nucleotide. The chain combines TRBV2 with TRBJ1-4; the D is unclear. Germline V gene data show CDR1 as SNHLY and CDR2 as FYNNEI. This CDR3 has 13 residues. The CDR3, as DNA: TGTGCCGGCAGTGAAGTAGTTGGGGAAAAACTGTTTTTT. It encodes CAGSEVVGEKLFF. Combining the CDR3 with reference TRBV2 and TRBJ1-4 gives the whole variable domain EPEVTQTPSHQVTQMGQEVILRCVPISNHLYFYWYRQILGQKVEFLVSFYNNEISEKSEIFDDQFSVERPDGSNFTLKIRSTKLEDSAMYFCAGSEVVGEKLFFGSGTQLSVL.

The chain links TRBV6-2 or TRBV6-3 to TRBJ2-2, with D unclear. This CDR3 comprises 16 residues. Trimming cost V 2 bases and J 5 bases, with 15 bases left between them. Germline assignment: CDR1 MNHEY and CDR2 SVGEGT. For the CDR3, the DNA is TGTGCCAGCAGTTACCCAGGTGGCCCGAGGACCGGGGAGCTGTTTTTT. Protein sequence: CASSYPGGPRTGELFF.

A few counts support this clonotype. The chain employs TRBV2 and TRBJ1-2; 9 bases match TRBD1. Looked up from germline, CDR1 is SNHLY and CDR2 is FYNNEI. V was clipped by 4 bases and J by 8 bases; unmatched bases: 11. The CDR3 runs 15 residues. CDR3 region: CASSVMGGQGGGYTF. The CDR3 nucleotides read TGTGCCAGCAGTGTCATGGGGGGACAGGGAGGAGGCTACACCTTC.

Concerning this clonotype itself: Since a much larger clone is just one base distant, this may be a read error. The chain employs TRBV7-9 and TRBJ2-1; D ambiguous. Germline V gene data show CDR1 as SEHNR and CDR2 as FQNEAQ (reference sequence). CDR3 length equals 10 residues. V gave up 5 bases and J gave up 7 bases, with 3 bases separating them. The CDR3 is CASSENEQFF. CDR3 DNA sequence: TGTGCCAGCAGCGAGAATGAGCAGTTCTTC.

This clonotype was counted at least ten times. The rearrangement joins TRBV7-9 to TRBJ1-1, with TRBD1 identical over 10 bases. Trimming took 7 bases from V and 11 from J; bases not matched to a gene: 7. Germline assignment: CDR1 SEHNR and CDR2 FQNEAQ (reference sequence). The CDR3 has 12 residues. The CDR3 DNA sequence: TGTGCCAGCAACATAGGACAGGGGGAGGCTTTCTTT. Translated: CASNIGQGEAFF.

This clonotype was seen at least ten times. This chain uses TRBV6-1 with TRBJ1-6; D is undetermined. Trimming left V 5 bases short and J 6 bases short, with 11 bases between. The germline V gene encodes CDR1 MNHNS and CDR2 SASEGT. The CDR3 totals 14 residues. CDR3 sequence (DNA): TGTGCCAGCAGTTATATCGACCTTAATTCACCCCTCCACTTT. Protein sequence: CASSYIDLNSPLHF.

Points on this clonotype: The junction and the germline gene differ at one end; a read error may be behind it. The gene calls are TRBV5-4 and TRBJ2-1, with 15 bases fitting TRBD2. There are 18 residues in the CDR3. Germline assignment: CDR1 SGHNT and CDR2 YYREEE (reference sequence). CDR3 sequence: CACSVSYPGTSGRYEQFF. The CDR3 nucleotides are TGTGCCTGCAGCGTCTCCTACCCCGGGACTAGCGGGAGGTATGAGCAGTTCTTC.

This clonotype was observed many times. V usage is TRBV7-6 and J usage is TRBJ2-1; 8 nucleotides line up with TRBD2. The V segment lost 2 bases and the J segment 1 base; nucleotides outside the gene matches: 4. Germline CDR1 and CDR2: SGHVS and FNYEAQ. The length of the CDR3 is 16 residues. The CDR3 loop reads CASSLTAGDSYNEQFF. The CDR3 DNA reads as TGTGCCAGCAGCTTAACAGCGGGAGATTCCTACAATGAGCAGTTCTTC.

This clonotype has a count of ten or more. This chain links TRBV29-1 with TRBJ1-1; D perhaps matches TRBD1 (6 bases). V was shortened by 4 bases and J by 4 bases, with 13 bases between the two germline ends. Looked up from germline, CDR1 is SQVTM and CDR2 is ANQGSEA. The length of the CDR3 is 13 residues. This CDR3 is CSVGGGAGTEAFF. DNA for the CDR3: TGCAGCGTTGGGGGGGGCGCCGGCACTGAAGCTTTCTTT.

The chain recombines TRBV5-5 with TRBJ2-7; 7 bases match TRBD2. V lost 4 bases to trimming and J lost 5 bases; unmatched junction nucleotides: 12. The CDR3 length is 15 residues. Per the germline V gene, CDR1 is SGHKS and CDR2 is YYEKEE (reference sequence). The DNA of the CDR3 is TGTGCCAGCAGCCGGCAACCGGGAGGAGGCCACGAGCAGTACTTC. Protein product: CASSRQPGGGHEQYF.

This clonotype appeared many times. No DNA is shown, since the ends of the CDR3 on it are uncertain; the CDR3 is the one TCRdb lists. CDR3 sequence: CASSLAQAQPQHF. The gene calls are TRBV12-3 or TRBV12-4 and TRBJ1-5. The length of the CDR3 is 13 amino acids, counting both ends.

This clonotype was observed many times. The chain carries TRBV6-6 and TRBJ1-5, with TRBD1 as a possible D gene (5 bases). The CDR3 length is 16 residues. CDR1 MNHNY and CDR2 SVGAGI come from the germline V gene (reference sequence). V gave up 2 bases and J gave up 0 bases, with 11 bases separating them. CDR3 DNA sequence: TGTGCCAGCAGTTACATGACAGAAGATAGCAATCAGCCCCAGCATTTT. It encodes CASSYMTEDSNQPQHF.

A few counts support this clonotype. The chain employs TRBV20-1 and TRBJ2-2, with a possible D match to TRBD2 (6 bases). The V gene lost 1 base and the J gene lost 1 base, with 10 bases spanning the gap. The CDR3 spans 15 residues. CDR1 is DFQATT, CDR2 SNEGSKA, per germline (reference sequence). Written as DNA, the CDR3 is TGCAGTGCTAGAGTTATAGCGGAGAACACCGGGGAGCTGTTTTTT. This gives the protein CSARVIAENTGELFF.

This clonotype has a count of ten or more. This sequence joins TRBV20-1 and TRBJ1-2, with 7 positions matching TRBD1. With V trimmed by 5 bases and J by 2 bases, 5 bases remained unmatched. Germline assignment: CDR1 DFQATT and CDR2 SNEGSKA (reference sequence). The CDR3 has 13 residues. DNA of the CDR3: TGCAGTGCTCCCGGGACAGCAAACTATGGCTACACCTTC. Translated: CSAPGTANYGYTF.

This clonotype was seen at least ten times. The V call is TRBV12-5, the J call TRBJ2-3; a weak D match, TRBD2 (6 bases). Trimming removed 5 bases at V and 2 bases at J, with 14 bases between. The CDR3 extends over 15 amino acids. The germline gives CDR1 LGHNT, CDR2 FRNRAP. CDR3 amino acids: CASGQPSVHTDTQYF. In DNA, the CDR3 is TGTGCTAGTGGTCAACCTAGCGTACACACAGATACGCAGTATTTT.

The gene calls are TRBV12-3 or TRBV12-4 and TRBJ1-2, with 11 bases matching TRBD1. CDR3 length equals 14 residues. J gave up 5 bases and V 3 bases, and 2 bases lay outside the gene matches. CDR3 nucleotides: TGTGCCAGCAGTTTGTGGGACAGGGGGTATGGCTACACCTTC. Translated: CASSLWDRGYGYTF.

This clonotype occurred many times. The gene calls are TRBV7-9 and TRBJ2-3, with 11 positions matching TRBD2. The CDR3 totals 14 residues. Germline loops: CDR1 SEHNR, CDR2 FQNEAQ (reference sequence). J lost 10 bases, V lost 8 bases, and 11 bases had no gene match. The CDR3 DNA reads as TGTGCCAGCGCAAAATTACTAGCGGGAGAGTCGCAGTATTTT. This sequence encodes CASAKLLAGESQYF.

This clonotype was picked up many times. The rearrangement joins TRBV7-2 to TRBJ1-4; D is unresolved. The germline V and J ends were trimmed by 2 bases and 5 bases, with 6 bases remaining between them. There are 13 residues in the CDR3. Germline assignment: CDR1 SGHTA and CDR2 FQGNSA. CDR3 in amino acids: CASSLYVNEKLFF. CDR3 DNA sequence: TGTGCCAGCAGCTTATACGTGAATGAAAAACTGTTTTTT.